This TCR beta chain was retrieved from a study of cytomegalovirus exposure and HLA in healthy donors (TCRdb year 2017). Turning to the overall study: In an earlier analysis of under 750 of the donors, 276 Gb of sequence data and 117 million unique TCR beta sequences from about 179 million T cells were reported. Around 320 gigabases of sequencing data and approximately 84 million unique TCR sequences were included in an early release covering about 700 HLA-typed donors. The genetic ancestry cluster associated with self-reported Caucasian donors included about four fifths of the roughly 400 genotyped donors. The study aimed to test whether cataloging public T cell receptors could reveal signatures of past pathogen exposure. Using immunosequencing, the study profiled T cell repertoires from about 610 subjects and related those repertoires to cytomegalovirus serostatus. A separate validation cohort of 90 to 150 different subjects was used in addition to the approximately 670-subject first cohort. To predict cytomegalovirus infection status, the study combined high-throughput TCR immunosequencing, statistical association of individual TCRs with disease status, and machine learning. To study patterns of TCR occurrence, a later analysis re-analyzed previously published TCR beta repertoires from hundreds of donors and added high-resolution HLA genotyping. In the later analysis, no new phenotypic data were used to find candidate immune exposures; instead, reliance was placed on TCR beta sequences and their occurrence across donors. An earlier analysis of several hundred of the donors applied high-throughput TCR beta sequencing to assess whether each TCR beta V gene segment acted as functional or pseudogenic. Donor age, sex, ethnicity and CMV serostatus were compiled together with the repertoire data. In a later genetic analysis, genome-wide SNP genotypes for about 55% of the roughly 670 donors were used, and that subset was treated as a discovery cohort. All discovery cohort repertoires had been generated on a single sequencing platform. HLA typing covered class I and class II loci at four-digit resolution. Typing coverage varied by locus: 629-630 donors for A, B, C, DRB1 and DQB1; approximately 500 for DQA1; around 570 for DPA1; 450 to 480 for DPB1. A few DR-DQ haplotypes were treated as single units for association and clustering because of strong linkage in the cohort. Among about 400 genotyped donors of the cohort, an average of roughly 230,000 unique TCR beta nucleotide sequences was sequenced per donor, of which 15% to 20% were non-productive. General conclusions and limits of the study: The study listed over 150 TCR beta chains as associated with cytomegalovirus. Correlated functional status among segregating V segments might be attributable to linkage disequilibrium, but an unknown experimental factor could not be ruled out. Sequencing depth was assumed to be roughly uniform across donors in the presence/absence analyses, though that assumption may not hold. Across donors, most TCR sequences were observed very rarely, whereas some public TCRs were present in many individuals. A cluster of highly shared sequence variants was judged likely to represent a technical artifact of the sequencing pipeline. In both the original and validation cohorts, the classifier was reported to diagnose cytomegalovirus status with high specificity and sensitivity. A further reported finding was that TCR beta sequences accurately predicted the HLA-A and HLA-B alleles for most subjects in the first cohort. The 87-base-pair reads could not distinguish some IMGT-functional V segments, including TRBV6-2 and TRBV6-3, so those segments were excluded. At a false discovery rate of 0.05, a later analysis linked 16,951 TCR beta sequences to specific HLA alleles. CMV serostatus was the only immune exposure information available for the cohort. In a later analysis, the rate of TCR association differed among HLA loci, with DRB1 alleles having the most associated TCRs and HLA-C alleles having the fewest. In this cohort, only TCR beta chains were sequenced, and detectable features were limited by the absence of alpha or paired-chain data. A later analysis reported that several top co-occurrence clusters appeared linked to parvovirus B19, influenza, CMV and Epstein-Barr virus. Most CMV-associated TCR beta chains appeared to be HLA-restricted in a later analysis, and the HLA associations seemed to be driven largely by CMV exposure. When HLA alleles, especially DR and DQ, strongly co-occurred, TCR associations were difficult to assign to individual alleles. Over 15 rarely observed V segments, including chromosome 9 orphons, were excluded from the earlier analysis of approximately 500 of the donors because counts were too low. A few of the identified cytomegalovirus-associated TCR beta chains were confirmed in vitro to be specific for cytomegalovirus antigens. In an earlier analysis of a few hundred of the donors, most TCR beta V segments were observed in productive rearrangements about 87% or about 30% of the time, broadly matching IMGT annotations. Compared with the roughly 670-donor mean, donors in an Asian-associated ancestry cluster had fewer N-insertions in productive TCRs, according to a later genetic analysis. HLA typing was unavailable for some donors at each locus, so association tests used only the typed subset. In a later genetic analysis, a missense DCLRE1C variant was associated with V-gene and J-gene trimming of TCR beta chains, and the association was replicated in an independent cohort. The authors suggested that the approach could potentially be extended to other disease states and immunological phenotypes. A later analysis found that HLA-associated TCR beta chains were more clonally expanded and had lower generation probabilities than equally common non-associated chains.

The library was generated by the immunoSEQ multiplex PCR assay. For the multiplex PCR, a mixture combining 60 forward primers for TCR Vbeta segments and 13 reverse primers for TCR Jbeta segments was used. A multiplex PCR assay on genomic DNA amplified the CDR3 region of rearranged TCR beta genes. Amplified TCR beta libraries were sequenced as 87-base-pair reads on the Illumina HiSeq System. Concerning the study's data processing: Across the 500 to 700 repertoires, a later analysis counted 78 million or so unique TCR beta chains, roughly 11 million of which were shared by at least two donors. A nearest-neighbor algorithm error-corrected the raw reads and collapsed the reads into unique sequences, merging closely related sequences to remove PCR and sequencing errors. CDR3 sequences were aligned to IMGT reference sequences to assign V, D and J gene segments. For a sequence to be retained, a match of at least six nucleotides to both a V gene segment and a J gene segment was required. A rearrangement counted as productive if the CDR3 had no stop codons and remained in frame with V and J, and every other rearrangement counted as non-productive. Following IMGT convention, CDR3 was defined as the stretch from the second conserved V-encoded cysteine to the conserved J-encoded phenylalanine. Sequences without an unambiguous match to a single V gene segment were excluded from the earlier analysis of about 600 of the donors. An earlier analysis of roughly 590 of the donors called V segments functional above 56.7% productive rearrangements and segregating when the between-donor standard deviation exceeded 5%. A statistical classification framework was built for diagnosing cytomegalovirus status from the catalog of TCR beta chain sequences. A later analysis assigned V and J genes by comparing TCR nucleotide sequences with IMGT/GENE-DB human TR gene sequences. In a later analysis, CDR3 sequences and most-parsimonious VDJ recombination scenarios were assigned using the TCRdist pipeline. In a later analysis, each TCR beta chain was defined by its CDR3 amino acid sequence together with its V-gene family, and reads without a unique V-gene family were excluded. A later analysis removed roughly 590 highly shared, low-generation-probability nucleotide sequences to deal with suspected cross-contamination and a sequencing artifact. For each public chain, a later analysis derived a clonal expansion index from normalized ranks of inferred template counts within each repertoire. Generation probabilities in a later analysis came from a VDJ recombination model fitted to out-of-frame rearrangements, and those results were checked against IGoR. A later analysis scored TCR-TCR, TCR-HLA and TCR-CMV co-occurrence with hypergeometric tests, applying a repertoire-size bias correction to TCR pairs. False discovery rates were estimated in a later analysis by permuting HLA or CMV assignments 20 times. In a later analysis, co-occurring TCRs were grouped with DBSCAN, and TCRdist sequence similarity was added when clustering was performed within HLA-allele-positive subsets. Repertoires with fewer than 30,000 or more than 120,000 public chains were left out of co-occurrence clustering, as were several repertoires with anomalous nucleotide sharing. TCRdb took over this immuneACCESS table, retaining in-frame rearrangements with V and J assigned. Such tables are incomplete; in checked studies, under half of the missing clones stem from an unresolved V gene, and the remainder is unexplained. The DNA was the basis for D and trimming; V, J and clone size are from that table. The sample table lists 95,000 to 100,000 clones, 76% of them with a count of one. 2% of the sample is held by the ten biggest clonotypes.

About this clone: The antigen it recognizes is unknown. No base quality values were provided; no much bigger clone lies one nucleotide off.

Looking up the germline V gene yields CDR1 SNHLY and CDR2 FYNNEI. V gives up 2 bases and J gives up 1 base, and the segment between their germline ends measures 6 bases. From its cysteine to its phenylalanine, the CDR3 spans 14 amino acids. Of all the DNA, just the CDR3 is kept, 42 bases in frame from base 1. The cohort comprised several hundred healthy bone marrow donors. At the time of sampling, all cohort members were nominally healthy, though unrecorded immune exposures were likely present. The donor tested CMV seronegative, placing the donor among the 350 or so seronegative members of the cohort. Every donor gave a peripheral blood sample, and the peripheral blood mononuclear cells from that sample were used for TCR beta sequencing. The Qiagen DNeasy Blood Extraction Kit was used to extract genomic DNA from the blood cell samples.

This receptor was identified in a man between 35 and 55 years old in good health and CMV-seronegative. The sequence links TRBV2 to TRBJ1-5; no D segment can be confidently identified. Sequenced input: PBMCs. The CDR3 is CASSEFRSNQPQHF. The DNA is TGTGCCAGCAGTGAATTTCGGAGCAATCAGCCCCAGCATTTT.